The sequence of this T cell receptor (beta chain) was determined in a study of blood T cell repertoires in COVID-19. Overall study context: COVID-19 samples collected from the United States, Italy and Spain covered acute and convalescent phases. From T cells, B-cell-depleted T cells, or PBMCs came the material, which was cDNA or gDNA.

V was cut by 0 bases and J by 7 bases, with 12 bases left in between. The CDR3 sequence is 15 residues long. Germline CDR1 MNHNY, CDR2 SVGAGI (reference sequence). In the original processing: The authors estimated nucleated cell counts from reference gene primer amplification. The assay was immunoSEQ multiplex PCR, and TCRdb's table has in-frame clones only and misses some. That table gives V, J and clone size, and the DNA gave D and trimming. The table has 65,000 to 90,000 clones, more than 65% seen once; the top ten hold 25% to 30%. The source material was peripheral blood. The clonotype originates from a human donor in a cohort sampled during active COVID-19. The chain employs TRBV6-6 and TRBJ1-4, with D perhaps matching TRBD1 (6 bases). For the CDR3, the DNA is TGTGCCAGCAGTTACTCGGGGGGGCTCAGTGAAAAACTGTTTTTT. Translated: CASSYSGGLSEKLFF.